This T cell receptor beta chain was sequenced in a study of cytomegalovirus exposure and HLA in healthy donors. The PCR was carried out with 60 Vbeta primers and 13 Jbeta primers. Produced via immunoSEQ multiplex PCR; TCRdb's table is partial and in-frame only. The repertoire has 100,000 to 150,000 clones, approximately 80% of them found once; the top ten carry approximately 2.8%. This clone was picked up one time. The antigen is unknown. Trimming pared 1 base from V and 0 bases from J, leaving 7 bases between. CDR1 and CDR2 (germline): SGHTA, FQGNSA. There are 14 residues in the CDR3. Whole-study findings and limits: Among donors in an Asian-associated ancestry cluster, a later analysis reportedly found fewer N-insertions than the approximately 670-donor mean.

The chain joins TRBV7-2 to TRBJ2-7; tentative D call: TRBD1 (5 bases). Sequences were obtained from PBMCs. This receptor was identified in a boy aged 2-9 years in good health and CMV-seronegative. CDR3 nucleotide sequence: TGTGCCAGCAGCTTAGGGGGCCGCTCCTACGAGCAGTACTTC. Translation: CASSLGGRSYEQYF.